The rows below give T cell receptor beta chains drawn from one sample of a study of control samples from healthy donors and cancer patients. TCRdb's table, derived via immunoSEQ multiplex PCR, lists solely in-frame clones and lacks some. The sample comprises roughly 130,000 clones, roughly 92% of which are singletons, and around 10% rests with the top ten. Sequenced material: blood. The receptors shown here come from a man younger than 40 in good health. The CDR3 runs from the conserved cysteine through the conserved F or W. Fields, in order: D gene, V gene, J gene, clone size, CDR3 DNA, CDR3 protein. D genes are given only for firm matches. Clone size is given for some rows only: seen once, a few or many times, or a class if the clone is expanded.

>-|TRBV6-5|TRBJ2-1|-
TGTGCCAGCAGTCCCGGTTATGAGCAGTTCTTC
CASSPGYEQFF
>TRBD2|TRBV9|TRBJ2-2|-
TGTGCCAGCAGCGTAGAAGGTAGCGGGAGCGGGTGGACCGGGGAGCTGTTTTTT
CASSVEGSGSGWTGELFF
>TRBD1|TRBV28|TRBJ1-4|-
TGTGCCAGCAGTTTAATGGCAGGGACAGGGAATGAAAAACTGTTTTTT
CASSLMAGTGNEKLFF
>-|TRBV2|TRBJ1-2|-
TGTGCCAGCAGTTTCGACCCTATGAGACTGGTATTC
CASSFDPMRLVF
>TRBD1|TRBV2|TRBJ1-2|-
TGTGCCAGCAGTGGACAGGGGGCAGGAGGCTACACCTTC
CASSGQGAGGYTF
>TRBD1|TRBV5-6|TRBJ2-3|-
TGTGCCAGCAGCTTATCATACCAGGGGGCTCGCACAGATACGCAGTATTTT
CASSLSYQGARTDTQYF
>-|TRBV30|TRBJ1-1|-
TGTGCCTTGGACCCCCTCCGACTAGAGAGGGAAAGTGCTTTT
CALDPLRLERESAF
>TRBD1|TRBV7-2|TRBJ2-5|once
TGTGCCAGCAGCCTAAGAACAGGGGGCAGTTGGGAGACCCAGTACTTC
CASSLRTGGSWETQYF
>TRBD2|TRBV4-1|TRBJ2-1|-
TGCGCCAGCAGTCTGACGACTAGCGGGAGGGACTACAATGAGCAGTTCTTC
CASSLTTSGRDYNEQFF
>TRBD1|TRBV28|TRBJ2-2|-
TGTGCCAGCAGTTTATCCCCTTGGACAGGGAGGAACACCGGGGAGCTGTTTTTT
CASSLSPWTGRNTGELFF
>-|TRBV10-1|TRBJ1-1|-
TGCGCCAGCAGTGAGTCCCTCGCAGGGGATAGGACTGAAGCTTTCTTT
CASSESLAGDRTEAFF
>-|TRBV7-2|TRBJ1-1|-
TGTGCCAGCAGCTTAGCGCTCGGGGGCACTGAAGCTTTCTTT
CASSLALGGTEAFF
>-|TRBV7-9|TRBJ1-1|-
TGTGCCAGCAGCTTCAAGATGAACACTGAAGCTTTCTTT
CASSFKMNTEAFF
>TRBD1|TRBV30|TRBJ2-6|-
TGTGCCTGGAGTCGGGACAGGACGAACTCTGGGGCCAACGTCCTGACTTTC
CAWSRDRTNSGANVLTF
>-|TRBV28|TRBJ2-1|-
TGTGCCAGCAGTTTGGACAGAGATTACAATGAGCAGTTCTTC
CASSLDRDYNEQFF
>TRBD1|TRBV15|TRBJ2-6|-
TGTGCCACCAGGTCAGTCGGGACAGGGGGCGTTGGGGCCAACGTCCTGACTTTC
CATRSVGTGGVGANVLTF
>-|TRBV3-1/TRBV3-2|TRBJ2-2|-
TGTGCCAGCAGCTCGCGGACAGTGAACACCGGGGAGCTGTTTTTT
CASSSRTVNTGELFF
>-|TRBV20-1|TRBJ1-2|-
TGCAGTGCTAGTGTTGCAGCTATCTATGGCTACACCTTC
CSASVAAIYGYTF
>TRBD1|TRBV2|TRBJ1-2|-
TGTGCCAGCAGTGAAGGTAGTTGGCAGGGGGATGGCTACACCTTC
CASSEGSWQGDGYTF
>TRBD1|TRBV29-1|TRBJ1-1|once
TGCAGCTTTGGAGAATCCGGGACAGCAATCAACACTGAAGCTTTCTTT
CSFGESGTAINTEAFF
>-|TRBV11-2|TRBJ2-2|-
TGTGCCAGCAGCTTATCTAGAATCACCGGGGAGCTGTTTTTT
CASSLSRITGELFF
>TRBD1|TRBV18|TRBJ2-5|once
TGTGCCAGCTCGAAGGACAGGGAGTCCCTCCGAGAGACCCAGTACTTC
CASSKDRESLRETQYF
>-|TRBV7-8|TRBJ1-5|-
TGTGCCAGCGGGCAGGGGCGTCAGCCCCAGCATTTT
CASGQGRQPQHF
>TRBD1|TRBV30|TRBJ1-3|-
TGTGCCTGGAGCACAGTACCCGACAGGGCGTCGGGAAACACCATATATTTT
CAWSTVPDRASGNTIYF
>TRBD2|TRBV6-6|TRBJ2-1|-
TGTGCCAGCAGTCACCTAAGGAGCGGGAGGAAGTACAATGAGCAGTTCTTC
CASSHLRSGRKYNEQFF
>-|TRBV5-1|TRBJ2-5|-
TGCGCCAGCAGCTTTTCTGGACAAGAGACCCAGTACTTC
CASSFSGQETQYF
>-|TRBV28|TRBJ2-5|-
TGTGCCAGCAGTCCTACCTTCCCGGGCGAACAAGAGACCCAGTACTTC
CASSPTFPGEQETQYF
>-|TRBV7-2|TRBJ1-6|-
TGTGCCAGCAGCCTAAAGTGGGGACCCAATTCACCCCTCCACTTT
CASSLKWGPNSPLHF
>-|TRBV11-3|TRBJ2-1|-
TGTGCCAGCAGCCCCTCCCTAGCGCCCTCCTACAATGAGCAGTTCTTC
CASSPSLAPSYNEQFF
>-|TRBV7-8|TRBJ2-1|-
TGTGCCAGCAGCTTAGGGGTAGCGACCTCCTACAATGAGCAGTTCTTC
CASSLGVATSYNEQFF
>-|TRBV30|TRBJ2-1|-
TGTGCCTGGAGTGTCGGGAGCGGCGGTGAGCAGTTCTTC
CAWSVGSGGEQFF
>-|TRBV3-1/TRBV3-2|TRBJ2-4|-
TGTGCCAGCAGCCAAGATCTTCCGAGGCAGTACTTC
CASSQDLPRQYF
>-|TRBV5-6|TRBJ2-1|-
TGTGCCAGCACTCAGCTAGCGAATTACAATGAGCAGTTCTTC
CASTQLANYNEQFF
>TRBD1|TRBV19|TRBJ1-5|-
TGTGCCAGTAACCCCGCCCGACAGGGAACCATTAGCAATCAGCCCCAGCATTTT
CASNPARQGTISNQPQHF